This T cell receptor (beta chain) was captured by sequencing in a study of blood T cell repertoires in COVID-19. Study-wide background: PBMCs, B-cell-depleted T cells, or T cells provided the cDNA or gDNA that made up the material.

In the original processing: The assay estimated nucleated cells by amplifying reference gene primers. Some clones are missing from TCRdb's copy, which holds only in-frame ones; the method was immunoSEQ multiplex PCR. V, J and clone size reflect that table, while D and trimming were determined from the DNA. Among 100,000 to 120,000 clones, about 88% were seen once, and the ten largest hold 8.4%. CDR1 and CDR2 from the germline V gene are SGDLS and YYNGEE. V lost 3 bases, J lost 1 base, and 4 bases stayed unmatched. This CDR3 is 15 amino acids long. This clone was picked up one time. The receptor was derived from a woman in her 70s who had recovered from COVID-19. The genes are TRBV9 and TRBJ2-7; TRBD1 agrees at 10 bases. Sample: peripheral blood. The CDR3 spells CASSGDRGLSYEQYF. DNA of the CDR3: TGTGCCAGCAGCGGCGACAGGGGGCTATCCTACGAGCAGTACTTC.